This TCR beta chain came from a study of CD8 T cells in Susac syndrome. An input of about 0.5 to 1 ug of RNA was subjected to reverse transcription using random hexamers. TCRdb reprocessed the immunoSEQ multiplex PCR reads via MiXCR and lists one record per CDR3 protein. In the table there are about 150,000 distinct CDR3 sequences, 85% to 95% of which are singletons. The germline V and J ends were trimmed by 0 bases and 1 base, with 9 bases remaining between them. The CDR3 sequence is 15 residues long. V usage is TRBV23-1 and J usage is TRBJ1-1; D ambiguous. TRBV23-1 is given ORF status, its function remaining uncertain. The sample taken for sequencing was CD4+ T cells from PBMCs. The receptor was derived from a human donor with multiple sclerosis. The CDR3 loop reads CASSQSTEKNTEAFF. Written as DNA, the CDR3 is TGCGCCAGCAGTCAATCTACAGAAAAGAACACTGAAGCTTTCTTT.